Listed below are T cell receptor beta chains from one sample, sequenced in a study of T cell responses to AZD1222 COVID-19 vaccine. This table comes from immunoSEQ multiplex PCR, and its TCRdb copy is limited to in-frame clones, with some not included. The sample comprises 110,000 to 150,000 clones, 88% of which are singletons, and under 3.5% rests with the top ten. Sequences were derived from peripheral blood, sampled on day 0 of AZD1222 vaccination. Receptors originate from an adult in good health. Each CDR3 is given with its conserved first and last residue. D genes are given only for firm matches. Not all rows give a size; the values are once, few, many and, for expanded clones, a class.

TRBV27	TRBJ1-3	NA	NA	TGTGCCAGCAGAGGGGCGTCGGACACCATATATTTT	CASRGASDTIYF
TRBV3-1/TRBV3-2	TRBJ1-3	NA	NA	TGTGCCAGCAGCCAAGTGGGGGGCATTGGAAACACCATATATTTT	CASSQVGGIGNTIYF
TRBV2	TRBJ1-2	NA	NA	TGTGCCAGCAGTGGGAAAGGTGCCGCCTTC	CASSGKGAAF
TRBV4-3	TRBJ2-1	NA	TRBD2	TGCGCCAGCAGCCAAGGGACTAGCGGGACCGATGAGCAGTTCTTC	CASSQGTSGTDEQFF
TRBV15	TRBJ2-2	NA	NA	TGTGCCACCAGTACTAACGGGGCCGGGGAGCTGTTTTTT	CATSTNGAGELFF
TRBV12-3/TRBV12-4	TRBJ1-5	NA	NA	TGTGCCAGCAGTTTAAGGGGAAATCAGCCCCAGCATTTT	CASSLRGNQPQHF
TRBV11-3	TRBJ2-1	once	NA	TGTGCCAGCAGCTTTGGGCAATCGAATGAGCAGTTCTTC	CASSFGQSNEQFF
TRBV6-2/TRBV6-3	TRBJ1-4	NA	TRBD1	TGTGCCAGCAGCCGGGACAGTGGAAAACTGTTTTTT	CASSRDSGKLFF
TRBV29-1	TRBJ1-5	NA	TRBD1	TGCAGCGTCCAGACAGGGGGAAATCAGCCCCAGCATTTT	CSVQTGGNQPQHF
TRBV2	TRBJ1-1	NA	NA	TGTGCCAGCAGCCGCGGACAGGCTTTCTTT	CASSRGQAFF
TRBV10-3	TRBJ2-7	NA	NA	TGTGCCATCGGGAGCCACTCCTACGAGCAGTACTTC	CAIGSHSYEQYF
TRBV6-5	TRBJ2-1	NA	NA	TGTGCCAGCAGCCAAGGGGGTCAGCAGTTCTTC	CASSQGGQQFF
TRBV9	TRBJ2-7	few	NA	TGTGCCAGCAGCGTAGATACCCGCTCCTACGAGCAGTACTTC	CASSVDTRSYEQYF
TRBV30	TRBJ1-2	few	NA	TGTGCCTGGAGGTCCCCAGGGTACAACTATGGCTACACCTTC	CAWRSPGYNYGYTF
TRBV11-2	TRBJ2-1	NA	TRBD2	TGTGCCAGCAGCTTGTACACTAGCGGGAGTGGCGATGAGCAGTTCTTC	CASSLYTSGSGDEQFF
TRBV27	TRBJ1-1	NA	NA	TGTGCCAGCAGGGGCCCAAACACTGAAGCTTTCTTT	CASRGPNTEAFF
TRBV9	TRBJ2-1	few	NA	TGTGCCAGCAGCGTCTTCTGGACCACTAATGAGCAGTTCTTC	CASSVFWTTNEQFF
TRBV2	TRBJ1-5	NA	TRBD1	TGTGCCACCCAAGACAGGGGGCGGTTTCAGCCCCAGCATTTT	CATQDRGRFQPQHF
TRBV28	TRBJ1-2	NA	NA	TGTGCCAGCAGTTTAGACAACCATGGCTACACCTTC	CASSLDNHGYTF
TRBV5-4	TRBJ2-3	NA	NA	TGTGCCAGCAGCACCTTAACGGGTAGCACAGATACGCAGTATTTT	CASSTLTGSTDTQYF
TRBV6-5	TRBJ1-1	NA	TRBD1	TGTGCCAGCAGAGCGGGACAGGGGGACACTGAAGCTTTCTTT	CASRAGQGDTEAFF
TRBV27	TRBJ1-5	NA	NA	TGTGCCAGCAGAGGAGGCAATCAGCCCCAGCATTTT	CASRGGNQPQHF
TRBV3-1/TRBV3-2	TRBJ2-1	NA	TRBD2	TGTGCCAGCAGCCAAGAAATTACTAGCGGGCTATACAATGAGCAGTTCTTC	CASSQEITSGLYNEQFF
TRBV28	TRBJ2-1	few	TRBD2	TGTGCCAGCAGTCTTTTAGCGGGAGGAGAGCAGTTCTTC	CASSLLAGGEQFF
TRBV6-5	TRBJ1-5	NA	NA	TGTGCCAGCAGTTCGGATTATAGCAATCAGCCCCAGCATTTT	CASSSDYSNQPQHF
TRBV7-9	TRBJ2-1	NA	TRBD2	TGTGCCAGCAGCTTATTTGCGGGAGGGCCGAATGAGCAGTTCTTC	CASSLFAGGPNEQFF
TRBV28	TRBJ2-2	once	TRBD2	TGTGCCAGCAGTTTTGCGGGAGCCTCCGGCGGGGAGCTGTTTTTT	CASSFAGASGGELFF
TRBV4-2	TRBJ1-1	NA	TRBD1	TGTGCCAGCAGCCAAGGGTCTACAGGGGTGAACACTGAAGCTTTCTTT	CASSQGSTGVNTEAFF
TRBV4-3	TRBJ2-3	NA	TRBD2	TGCGCCAGCAGCCAAGACGCAGCGGGACCTAGGACAGATACGCAGTATTTT	CASSQDAAGPRTDTQYF
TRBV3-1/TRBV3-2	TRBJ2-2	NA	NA	TGTGCCAGCAGGCGTCTAGAGGAGCTGTTTTTT	CASRRLEELFF
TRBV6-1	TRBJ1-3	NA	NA	TGTGCCAGCAGTGAACCTTTTGGAAACTCTGGAAACACCATATATTTT	CASSEPFGNSGNTIYF
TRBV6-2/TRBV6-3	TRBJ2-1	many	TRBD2	TGTGCCAGCAGCCCCGGACTAGCGAGTAGTGAGCAGTTCTTC	CASSPGLASSEQFF
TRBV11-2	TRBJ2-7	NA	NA	TGTGCCAGCAGCTTCGCTCAGGGGCCCTACGAGCAGTACTTC	CASSFAQGPYEQYF
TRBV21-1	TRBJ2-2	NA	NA	TGTGCCAGCACTGACAGTCAACCCCCCGGGGAGCTGTTTTTT	CASTDSQPPGELFF
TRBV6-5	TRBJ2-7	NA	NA	TGTGCCAGCAGACCGGAGGGGGGGCGCACCTACGAGCAGTACTTC	CASRPEGGRTYEQYF
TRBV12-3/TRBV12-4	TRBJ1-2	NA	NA	TGTGCCAGCGCGAATACTAACTATGGCTACACCTTC	CASANTNYGYTF
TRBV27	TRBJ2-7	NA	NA	TGTGCCAGCAGTTCACGGGACGGTCGGGAGCAGTACTTC	CASSSRDGREQYF
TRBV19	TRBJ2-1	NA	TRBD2	TGTGCCAGTAGTATAGATCCCAGCGGGAGTTCCTACAATGAGCAGTTCTTC	CASSIDPSGSSYNEQFF
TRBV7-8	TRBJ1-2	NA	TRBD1	TGTGCCAGCAGCTTAAGGACAGGGTCGGACTATGGCTACACCTTC	CASSLRTGSDYGYTF
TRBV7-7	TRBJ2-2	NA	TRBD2	TGTGCCAGCAGCTTCGGGGGGAATGCGAACACCGGGGAGCTGTTTTTT	CASSFGGNANTGELFF
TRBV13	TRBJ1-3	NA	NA	TGTGCCAGCAGCCTAGGCTGGGAGACTGGAAACACCATATATTTT	CASSLGWETGNTIYF
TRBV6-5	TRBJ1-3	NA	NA	TGTGCCAGCAGCCAAGGGACGCTTGGCGGAAACACCATATATTTT	CASSQGTLGGNTIYF
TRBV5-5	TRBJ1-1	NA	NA	TGTGCCAGCAGCTCTACAGGGTTTAACACTGAAGCTTTCTTT	CASSSTGFNTEAFF
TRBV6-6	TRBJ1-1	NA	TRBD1	TGTGCCAGCAGTTTCGGACAGGGTCCTACTGAAGCTTTCTTT	CASSFGQGPTEAFF
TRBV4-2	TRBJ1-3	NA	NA	TGTGCCAGCAGAATCTTCGGGCACCAAGGAAACACCATATATTTT	CASRIFGHQGNTIYF
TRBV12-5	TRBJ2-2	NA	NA	TGTGCTAGTGCGCTAGGAGCGACCGGCGGGGAGCTGTTTTTT	CASALGATGGELFF
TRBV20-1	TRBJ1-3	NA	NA	TGCAGTGCTAGTCTCGAGAACTCTGGAAACACCATATATTTT	CSASLENSGNTIYF
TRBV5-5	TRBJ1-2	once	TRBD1	TGTGCCAGCACCCAGACAGGGGCATCCGGCTATGGCTACACCTTC	CASTQTGASGYGYTF
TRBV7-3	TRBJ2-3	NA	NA	TGTGCCAGCAGCCCATCTGTGCAGATCACAGATACGCAGTATTTT	CASSPSVQITDTQYF
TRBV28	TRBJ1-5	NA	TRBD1	TGTGCCAGCAGACCGACAGGGGACGGACAGCCCCAGCATTTT	CASRPTGDGQPQHF
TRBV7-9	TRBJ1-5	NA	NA	TGTGCCAGCAGCAGAGACCCCGGGACCTTTAGCAATCAGCCCCAGCATTTT	CASSRDPGTFSNQPQHF
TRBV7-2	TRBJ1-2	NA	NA	TGTGCCAGCAGCTTAGTGCCTGGCTACACCTTC	CASSLVPGYTF
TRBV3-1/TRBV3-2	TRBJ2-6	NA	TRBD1	TGTGCCAGCAGCCAAGATTGGGGCCAGGGGGCCTCTGGGGCCAACGTCCTGACTTTC	CASSQDWGQGASGANVLTF
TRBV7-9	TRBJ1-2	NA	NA	TGTGCCAGCAGCTTAGGGGGTGATGGCTACACCTTC	CASSLGGDGYTF
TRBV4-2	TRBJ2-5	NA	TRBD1	TGTGCCAGCAGCCAAGTTGGGGGACAGGGGGCCATCACCCAAGAGACCCAGTACTTC	CASSQVGGQGAITQETQYF
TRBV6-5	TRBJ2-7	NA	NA	TGTGCCAGCAGGAAAAGCTGGGACGGGGTGTACGAGCAGTACTTC	CASRKSWDGVYEQYF
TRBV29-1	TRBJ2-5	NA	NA	TGCAGCGTCCCCGGGACTCTTGAGACCCAGTACTTC	CSVPGTLETQYF